This TCR beta chain was recorded in a study of molecular identifiers for immune sequencing clone quantification. TCRdb re-called the PCR reads with MiXCR, one entry per CDR3 protein. The table has over 600,000 distinct CDR3 sequences, just under 20% seen once. Libraries for naive CD8 T cells, which were made from about 19,000 to 1,100,000 sorted cells, drew on 10%, 30% or 50% of the RNA. This clonotype has just a few counts. This CDR3 is 17 amino acids long. V lost 5 bases to trimming and J lost 4 bases; unmatched junction nucleotides: 12. The TCR sequence derives from a human donor in good health. Some libraries in this study had Jurkat cell RNA spiked in. This rearrangement joins TRBV12-3 or TRBV12-4 to TRBJ1-3; 9 nucleotides match TRBD1. Sequenced sample: naive CD8+ T cells from blood, with Jurkat cell RNA spiked in. Subset: FACS-sorted CD8+CD4-CCR7+CD45RA+ naive T cells. The CDR3 bases are TGTGCCAGCAGTCCGTTGGCAACAGGGGGCGTAGGAAACACCATATATTTT. As protein: CASSPLATGGVGNTIYF.